Shown below are 25 T cell receptor beta chains from a single sample sequenced in a study of T cells in Graves' hyperthyroidism and ophthalmopathy. RNA transcripts were the template for amplifying TCR beta CDR3 regions. The HTBI primer set served for first-round RT-PCR of the TCR CDR3. TCRdb recomputed calls from the multiplex PCR reads with MiXCR, one row per CDR3 protein. Here the sample spans approximately 410,000 distinct CDR3 sequences, roughly an eighth being singletons. Sample: blood. The receptors were sampled from a woman between 18 and 29 years old with Graves' hyperthyroidism.

The chain employs TRBV20-1 and TRBJ1-4; TRBD1 is a possible D gene (6 bases). V lost 1 base, J lost 5 bases, and 14 bases lay in between. This CDR3 comprises 15 residues. The V gene's germline CDR1 is DFQATT and CDR2 SNEGSKA (reference sequence). The CDR3 DNA follows: TGCAGTGCTAGAGTCCTGGGGGGGCGGAATGAAAAACTGTTTTTT. Translation: CSARVLGGRNEKLFF.

This clonotype was found a few times. The chain joins TRBV20-1 to TRBJ2-7; 9 bases are a match to TRBD2. J was trimmed by 3 bases and V by 4 bases; bases with no gene match: 7. CDR3 length: 14 amino acids. Germline lookup yields CDR1 DFQATT and CDR2 SNEGSKA (reference sequence). The CDR3 coding sequence is TGCAGTGCTATTGATGCTAGCGGGAACTACGAGCAGTACTTC. Protein: CSAIDASGNYEQYF.

J is TRBJ1-2 and V is TRBV29-1; D gene unclear. Between the trimmed V and J ends, which lost 4 bases and 3 bases, there was a span of 6 bases. Germline V CDR1 and CDR2: SQVTM, ANQGSEA. The CDR3 is 11 amino acids. The CDR3 region has the DNA TGCAGCGTTGGGTTTCACTATGGCTACACCTTC. Its translation: CSVGFHYGYTF.

The sample holds many counts of this clonotype. V and J are TRBV20-1 and TRBJ2-1; a weak D match, TRBD1 (5 bases). The germline V gene encodes CDR1 DFQATT and CDR2 SNEGSKA (reference sequence). CDR3 length: 14 amino acids. V lost 1 base to trimming and J lost 2 bases, with 9 bases between them. CDR3: CSARVQTAYNEQFF. The CDR3 DNA is TGCAGTGCTAGAGTTCAGACAGCCTACAATGAGCAGTTCTTC.

V usage is TRBV11-2 and J usage is TRBJ2-7, with TRBD1 identical over 10 bases. The V and J ends lost 3 bases and 7 bases, in that order; junction bases with no gene match: 9. The CDR3 extends over 15 amino acids. Germline-derived CDR1 and CDR2 are SGHAT and FQNNGV. CDR3 DNA: TGTGCCAGCAGCTTGGAGGGAGGGGGACAGGGGGAGCAGTACTTC. This sequence encodes CASSLEGGGQGEQYF.

This chain joins TRBV6-5 and TRBJ1-1; TRBD1 agrees at 8 bases. V shed 0 bases, J shed 4 bases, and the junction held 7 bases outside the gene matches. The CDR3 has 16 amino acids. Germline CDR1 is MNHEY and CDR2 is SVGAGI. The DNA of the CDR3 is TGTGCCAGCAGTTACTCGTCAGGGGGCACAGGCACTGAAGCTTTCTTT. Amino acid sequence: CASSYSSGGTGTEAFF.

This clonotype appeared many times. The chain carries TRBV5-5 and TRBJ2-7; no clear D. V lost 0 bases and J 3 bases, leaving 16 bases between the germline ends. CDR3 length: 16 amino acids. The germline V gene encodes CDR1 SGHKS and CDR2 YYEKEE (reference sequence). The CDR3 bases are TGTGCCAGCAGCTTGGTACTGGCGGAGATCCACTACGAGCAGTACTTC. Translating it yields CASSLVLAEIHYEQYF. The full variable domain, completed using reference TRBV5-5 and TRBJ2-7, is DAGVTQSPTHLIKTRGQQVTLRCSPISGHKSVSWYQQVLGQGPQFIFQYYEKEERGRGNFPDRFSARQFPNYSSELNVNALLLGDSALYLCASSLVLAEIHYEQYFGPGTRLTVT.

The table lists this clonotype with a few counts. This rearrangement joins TRBV9 to TRBJ2-5, with D perhaps matching TRBD2 (5 bases). The CDR3 spans 13 residues. V was trimmed by 7 bases and J by 4 bases, leaving 14 bases between them. CDR1 is SGDLS and CDR2 is YYNGEE in the germline V gene. CDR3 coding DNA: TGTGCCAGCTCTACGGGGATAGGAGAGACCCAGTACTTC. As protein: CASSTGIGETQYF.

This clonotype occurred many times. The chain employs TRBV2 and TRBJ1-1, with 8 bases identical to TRBD1. V was pared by 9 bases and J by 1 base, with 7 bases of the junction left unmatched. The CDR3 has 14 residues. Germline CDR1 is SNHLY and CDR2 is FYNNEI. The CDR3 region is CASRLQGGNTEAFF. Written as DNA, the CDR3 is TGTGCCAGTCGTCTACAGGGGGGGAACACTGAAGCTTTCTTT.

This clonotype was counted between two and nine times. The J gene is TRBJ2-3, the V gene TRBV5-4, with TRBD1 matching over 7 bases. Looked up from germline, CDR1 is SGHNT and CDR2 is YYREEE (reference sequence). V was pared by 4 bases and J by 2 bases, with 10 bases of the junction left unmatched. The CDR3 runs 16 residues. CDR3: CASSPATGQTTDTQYF. The CDR3 bases are TGTGCCAGCAGCCCGGCGACGGGACAGACCACAGATACGCAGTATTTT.

This clonotype has a count of ten or more. The rearrangement joins TRBV30 to TRBJ1-4; unclear D gene. Germline V gives CDR1 GTSNPN, CDR2 SVGIG (reference sequence). Trimming removed 7 bases at V and 5 bases at J, with 11 bases between. The CDR3 spans 12 residues. In nucleotides, the CDR3 is TGTGCCTCCGCAGGAGACAATGAAAAACTGTTTTTT. It specifies CASAGDNEKLFF.

V usage is TRBV3-1 and J usage is TRBJ2-7, with D possibly matching TRBD1 (5 bases). Germline CDR1 and CDR2: LGHDT and YNNKEL (reference sequence). The CDR3 loop spans 14 amino acids. With 3 bases removed from V and 5 bases from J, the gap between germline ends came to 14 bases. CDR3 DNA sequence: TGTGCCAGCAGCCAGCAGGGAATTTTGAACGAGCAGTACTTC. Encoded protein: CASSQQGILNEQYF.

This rearrangement joins TRBV4-3 to TRBJ2-5; D is uncertain. The CDR3 has 15 residues. The germline V and J ends were trimmed by 4 bases and 0 bases, with 12 bases remaining between them. Germline values: CDR1 LGHNA, CDR2 YSLEER. The CDR3 region is CASSPLYGNQETQYF. In DNA, the CDR3 is TGCGCCAGCAGCCCCTTATATGGCAACCAAGAGACCCAGTACTTC.

This clonotype was seen at least ten times. The V and J genes are TRBV11-2 and TRBJ1-1; D call uncertain. This CDR3 spans 12 amino acids. The V end was cut by 8 bases, the J end by 3 bases, with 10 bases between. Germline-derived CDR1 and CDR2 are SGHAT and FQNNGV. The CDR3 DNA is TGTGCCAGCCGGGGTGGAGACACTGAAGCTTTCTTT. This sequence encodes CASRGGDTEAFF.

This clonotype was recorded a few times. V gene TRBV20-1 combines with J gene TRBJ2-7; 11 nucleotides agree with TRBD2. Germline lookup yields CDR1 DFQATT and CDR2 SNEGSKA (reference sequence). CDR3 size: 14 residues. The junction had 5 bases not matched to a gene; V was cut back by 0 bases and J by 7 bases. CDR3: CSARDWRLAGEQYF. The CDR3 DNA sequence: TGCAGTGCTAGAGATTGGAGACTAGCGGGAGAGCAGTACTTC.

This clonotype was detected only a few times. V and J are TRBV7-7 and TRBJ2-5; D assignment may be TRBD1 or TRBD2 (6 bases each). The CDR3 is made up of 13 amino acids. CDR1 SSHAT and CDR2 FNYEAQ come from the germline V gene (reference sequence). The CDR3 region is CASAPGGLETQYF. CDR3 coding DNA: TGTGCTAGCGCCCCTGGGGGGCTTGAGACCCAGTACTTC.

The V gene is TRBV4-1, the J gene TRBJ2-2; D possibly corresponds to TRBD2 (6 bases). Germline V gives CDR1 MGHRA, CDR2 YSYEKL. V was cut by 0 bases and J by 1 base, with 12 bases left in between. The CDR3 runs 17 residues. CDR3 loop: CASSQDHVAVNTGELFF. As DNA, the CDR3 is TGCGCCAGCAGCCAAGATCACGTAGCGGTGAACACCGGGGAGCTGTTTTTT.

This clonotype was counted at least ten times. The rearrangement links TRBV12-3 or TRBV12-4 to TRBJ2-1; 8 positions match TRBD2. V gave up 5 bases and J gave up 8 bases; unmatched junction bases: 11. The CDR3 loop spans 15 amino acids. The CDR3 coding sequence is TGTGCCAGCAGTCAAGGGGGACTAGGATCGGATGAGCAGTTCTTC. Translating it yields CASSQGGLGSDEQFF.

This clonotype was seen a handful of times. The chain is built from TRBV20-1 and TRBJ2-3; D gene ambiguous. Looked up from germline, CDR1 is DFQATT and CDR2 is SNEGSKA (reference sequence). V lost 6 bases and J lost 0, with 13 bases in between. This CDR3 contains 14 residues. The CDR3 coding sequence is TGCAGTGCCCGCCGGCCTACTAGCACAGATACGCAGTATTTT. It yields the protein CSARRPTSTDTQYF.

The rearrangement links TRBV5-1 to TRBJ2-1; 13 bases are a match to TRBD2. V dropped 0 bases and J dropped 9; count of bases not matched to a gene: 6. CDR3 size: 16 residues. Germline CDR1 SGHRS, CDR2 YFSETQ. This CDR3 reads CASSLGTSGSLGEQFF. The CDR3 nucleotides read TGCGCCAGCAGCTTGGGGACTAGCGGGAGCCTCGGTGAGCAGTTCTTC.

A few counts support this clonotype. The rearrangement links TRBV5-1 to TRBJ1-4; D not resolved. The CDR3 consists of 15 residues. The germline V gene has CDR1 SGHRS and CDR2 YFSETQ. Trimming left V 3 bases short and J 1 base short, with 10 bases between. In DNA, the CDR3 is TGCGCCAGCAGCTGGGTGGACGGAACTAATGAAAAACTGTTTTTT. It translates to CASSWVDGTNEKLFF. Combining the CDR3 with reference TRBV5-1 and TRBJ1-4 gives the whole variable domain KAGVTQTPRYLIKTRGQQVTLSCSPISGHRSVSWYQQTPGQGLQFLFEYFSETQRNKGNFPGRFSGRQFSNSRSEMNVSTLELGDSALYLCASSWVDGTNEKLFFGSGTQLSVL.

This clonotype was observed many times. V usage is TRBV7-2 and J usage is TRBJ1-1; D gene ambiguous. V shed 6 bases and J shed 0 bases, with 8 bases lying between them. The CDR3 contains 13 residues. Germline CDR1 and CDR2: SGHTA and FQGNSA. CDR3 sequence (DNA): TGTGCCAGCAGGCTCTTCATGAACACTGAAGCTTTCTTT. It translates to CASRLFMNTEAFF.

This clonotype was seen a handful of times. The chain is built from TRBV19 and TRBJ2-2, with 12 positions matching TRBD2. CDR3 size: 17 residues. Germline V gene lookup returns CDR1 LNHDA and CDR2 SQIVND (reference sequence). With V trimmed by 5 bases and J by 0 bases, 4 bases remained unmatched. The CDR3 region has the DNA TGTGCCAGTAGTCCCGCTAGCGGGAGGGCGAACACCGGGGAGCTGTTTTTT. This gives the protein CASSPASGRANTGELFF.

This clonotype was seen ten or more times. The rearrangement links TRBV20-1 to TRBJ2-2, with D hard to call. The CDR3 runs 13 residues. Germline CDR1 DFQATT, CDR2 SNEGSKA (reference sequence). Trimming left V 6 bases short and J 4 bases short, with 12 bases between. This chain's CDR3 is CSASPLSTGELFF. The CDR3 DNA reads TGCAGTGCGAGCCCCCTTTCCACCGGGGAGCTGTTTTTT.

The sample holds many counts of this clonotype. This chain uses TRBV30 with TRBJ1-1; maybe TRBD1 (6 bases). The CDR3 covers 12 residues. Trimming removed 5 bases from V and 4 bases from J, with 11 bases in between. Germline CDR1 reads GTSNPN; CDR2 reads SVGIG (reference sequence). The CDR3 bases are TGTGCCTGGTGGTCAGGGGTCACTGAAGCTTTCTTT. This codes for CAWWSGVTEAFF. The variable domain in full, with the rest retrieved from reference TRBV30 and TRBJ1-1, is SQTIHQWPATLVQPVGSPLSLECTVEGTSNPNLYWYRQAAGRGLQLLFYSVGIGQISSEVPQNLSASRPQDRQFILSSKKLLLSDSGFYLCAWWSGVTEAFFGQGTRLTVV.